Reported below is one T cell receptor beta chain. Germline V gene data show CDR1 as SGDLS and CDR2 as YYNGEE. This CDR3 is built from 15 residues. Trimming removed 0 bases from V and 2 bases from J, with 12 bases in between. The sample belongs to a study of blood T cell repertoires in COVID-19. Overall study context: Samples taken during acute and convalescent COVID-19 were collected in the United States, Italy and Spain. Sources were T cells, B-cell-depleted T cells, or PBMCs; the material itself was cDNA or gDNA.

Assay: immunoSEQ multiplex PCR; the TCRdb copy retains only in-frame clones and omits some. The sample consists of fewer than 200,000 clones, about 80% of them appearing once. The source material was peripheral blood. The V gene is TRBV9, the J gene TRBJ2-7; tentatively, D is TRBD1 (6 bases). The sequence was collected from a man between 65 and 85 years old with active or convalescent COVID-19. CDR3 sequence (DNA): TGTGCCAGCAGCGTAGAAGAGGGGGAAGCCTACGAGCAGTACTTC. Encoded protein: CASSVEEGEAYEQYF.